This TCR beta chain was identified during a study of blood T cell repertoires in COVID-19. About the study: There were acute and convalescent COVID-19 samples, and they came from the United States, Italy and Spain. Sources were T cells, B-cell-depleted T cells, or PBMCs; the material itself was cDNA or gDNA.

Authors' processing steps: It was from reference gene primer amplification that nucleated cell counts were estimated. Only in-frame clones appear in the TCRdb table, and some are missing; sequencing was by immunoSEQ multiplex PCR. For V, J and clone size, that table is used; D and trimming come from the DNA. Of 70,000 to 100,000 clones in the sample, approximately 75% were seen once. The length of the CDR3 is 15 residues. Unmatched junction bases numbered 3, after V lost 4 bases and J lost 5 bases. Germline loops: CDR1 MNHEY, CDR2 SMNVEV (reference sequence). The TCR was taken from a woman aged 45-59 years with acute or convalescent COVID-19. Input material: peripheral blood. This chain uses TRBV27 with TRBJ2-2; 11 bases align to TRBD1. The CDR3 protein is CASSSRDRGTGELFF. The CDR3 DNA is TGTGCCAGCAGTTCCCGGGACAGGGGGACCGGGGAGCTGTTTTTT.